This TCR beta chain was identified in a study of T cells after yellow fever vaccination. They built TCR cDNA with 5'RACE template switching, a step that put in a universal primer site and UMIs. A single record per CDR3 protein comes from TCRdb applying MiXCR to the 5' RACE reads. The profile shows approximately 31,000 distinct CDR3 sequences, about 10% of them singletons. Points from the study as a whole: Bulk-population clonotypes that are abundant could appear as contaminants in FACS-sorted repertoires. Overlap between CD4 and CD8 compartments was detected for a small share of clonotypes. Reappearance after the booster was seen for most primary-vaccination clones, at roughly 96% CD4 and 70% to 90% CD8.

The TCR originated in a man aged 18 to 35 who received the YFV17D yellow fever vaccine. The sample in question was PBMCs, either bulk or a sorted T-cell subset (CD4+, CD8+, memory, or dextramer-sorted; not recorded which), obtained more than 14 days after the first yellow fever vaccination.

The CDR3 region has the DNA TGTGCCACCACCCAAACCCCCTCCTACGAGCAGTACTTC. This gives the protein CATTQTPSYEQYF. This sequence joins TRBV3-1 and TRBJ2-7; the D is unclear. CDR1 and CDR2 from the germline V gene are LGHDT and YNNKEL (reference sequence). The CDR3 has 13 amino acids. The V end lost 10 bases, the J end lost 0 bases, and 13 bases lay between the germline ends.